This T cell receptor beta chain is from a study of T cells after yellow fever vaccination. Study-wide points: Reappearance after the booster was observed for most primary-vaccination clones (around 95% CD4, just over 85% CD8). Weaker overall was a secondary response that nonetheless peaked faster, on day 5 versus 15.

V was shortened by 0 bases and J by 1 base, with 11 bases between the two germline ends. Looked up from germline, CDR1 is MNHEY and CDR2 is SVGAGI. The CDR3 runs 16 residues. UMIs and a universal primer site were added when TCR cDNA was made by 5'RACE template switching. A single record per CDR3 protein comes from TCRdb applying MiXCR to the 5' RACE reads. The table lists 250,000 to 350,000 distinct CDR3 sequences, 3.5% to 4.5% of them singletons, with less than 20% in the top ten. This clonotype occurred many times. The target antigen is unknown. The chain uses TRBV6-5 and TRBJ2-3; D might be TRBD1 or TRBD2, each matching 6 bases. This clonotype was obtained from a man aged 18 to 30 who received the YFV17D yellow fever vaccine. The sample in question was PBMCs, obtained 15 days after the yellow fever booster vaccination. The CDR3 nucleotides read TGTGCCAGCAGTTACTCGAGGGGGGCGGGCACAGATACGCAGTATTTT. Its translation is CASSYSRGAGTDTQYF.